This TCR beta chain was profiled in a study of Ad26.COV2.S vaccination and SARS-CoV-2 variants. Study in general: Intramuscular Ad26.COV2.S at 5x10^10 or 1x10^11 viral particles.

Sequencing was performed with immunoSEQ multiplex PCR; in TCRdb, only in-frame clones are kept and a portion is missing. The sample lists about 680,000 clones, about 90% seen once, with about 1.5% in the top ten. Stated treatment: over 15 received Ad26.COV2.S at low or high dose, single or two shots; several received placebo; per-sample allocation not given. Following the first vaccine or placebo injection, samples were taken on day 63. Expressing Wuhan-strain SARS-CoV-2 spike, an Ad26 vector served as the vaccine. Broader study findings: Responses of T cells in total may have been underestimated by the TCR breadth and depth analyses.

Per germline, CDR1 MNHEY and CDR2 SVGAGI. The germline V and J ends were trimmed by 2 bases and 6 bases, with 11 bases remaining between them. The CDR3 has 13 amino acids. In regard to this clone: Antigen specificity is unknown.

This TCR was sampled from a person aged 18 to 65 who received the Ad26.COV2.S COVID-19 vaccine or a placebo. The input for sequencing was peripheral blood, taken in a trial of Ad26.COV2.S vaccine versus placebo. V is TRBV6-5 and J is TRBJ2-7; a possible D gene is TRBD2 (6 bases). This CDR3 is CASSYGGYGEQYF. The CDR3 DNA reads TGTGCCAGCAGTTACGGGGGGTACGGCGAGCAGTACTTC.